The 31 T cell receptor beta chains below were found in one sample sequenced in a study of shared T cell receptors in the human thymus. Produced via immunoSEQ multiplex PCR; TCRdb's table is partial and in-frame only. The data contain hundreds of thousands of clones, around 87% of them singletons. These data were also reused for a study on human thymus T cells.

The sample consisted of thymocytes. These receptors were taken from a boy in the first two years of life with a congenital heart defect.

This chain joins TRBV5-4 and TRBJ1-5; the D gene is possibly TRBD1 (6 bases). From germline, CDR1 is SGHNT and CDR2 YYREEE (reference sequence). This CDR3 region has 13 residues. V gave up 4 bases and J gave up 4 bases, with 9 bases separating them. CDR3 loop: CASSLDRNQPQHF. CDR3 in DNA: TGTGCCAGCAGCCTGGACAGAAATCAGCCCCAGCATTTT. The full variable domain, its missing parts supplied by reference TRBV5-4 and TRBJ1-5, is ETGVTQSPTHLIKTRGQQVTLRCSSQSGHNTVSWYQQALGQGPQFIFQYYREEENGRGNFPPRFSGLQFPNYSSELNVNALELDDSALYLCASSLDRNQPQHFGDGTRLSIL.

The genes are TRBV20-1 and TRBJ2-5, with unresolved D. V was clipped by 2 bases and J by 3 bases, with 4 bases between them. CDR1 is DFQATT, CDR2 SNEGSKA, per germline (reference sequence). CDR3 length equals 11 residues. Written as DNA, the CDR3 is TGCAGTGCTAGACTAGAAGAGACCCAGTACTTC. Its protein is CSARLEETQYF.

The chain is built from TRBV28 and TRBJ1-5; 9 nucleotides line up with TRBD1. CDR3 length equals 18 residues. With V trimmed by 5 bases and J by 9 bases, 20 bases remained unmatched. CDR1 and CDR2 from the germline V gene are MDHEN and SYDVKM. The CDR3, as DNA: TGTGCCAGCAGTCCCCGGGACAGGGATTATGTTCGGTCGGGGCCCCAGCATTTT. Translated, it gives CASSPRDRDYVRSGPQHF. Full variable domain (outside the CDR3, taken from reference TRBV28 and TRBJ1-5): DVKVTQSSRYLVKRTGEKVFLECVQDMDHENMFWYRQDPGLGLRLIYFSYDVKMKEKGDIPEGYSVSREKKERFSLILESASTNQTSMYLCASSPRDRDYVRSGPQHFGDGTRLSIL.

CDR3 loop: CASSLASVLAGGSYEQYF. CDR3 bases: TGTGCCAGCAGCTTGGCTAGTGTGCTAGCGGGAGGCTCCTACGAGCAGTACTTC. The chain couples TRBV5-5 to TRBJ2-7, with 11 bases aligning to TRBD2. The CDR3 sequence is 18 residues long. The germline V gene has CDR1 SGHKS and CDR2 YYEKEE (reference sequence). The J segment lost 0 bases and the V segment lost 0 bases, leaving 8 bases of the junction unmatched.

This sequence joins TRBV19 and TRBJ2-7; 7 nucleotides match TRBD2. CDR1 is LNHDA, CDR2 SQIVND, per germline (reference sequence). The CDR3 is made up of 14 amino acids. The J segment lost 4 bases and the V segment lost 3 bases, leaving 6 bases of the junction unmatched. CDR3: CASSMTGLTYEQYF. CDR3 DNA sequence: TGTGCCAGTAGTATGACGGGACTAACATACGAGCAGTACTTC.

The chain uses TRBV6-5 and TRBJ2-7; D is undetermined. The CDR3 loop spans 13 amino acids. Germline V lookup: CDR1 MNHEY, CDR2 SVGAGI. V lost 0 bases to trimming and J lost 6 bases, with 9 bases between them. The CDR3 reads CASSYSNSSEQYF. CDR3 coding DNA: TGTGCCAGCAGTTACTCGAACAGCTCCGAGCAGTACTTC.

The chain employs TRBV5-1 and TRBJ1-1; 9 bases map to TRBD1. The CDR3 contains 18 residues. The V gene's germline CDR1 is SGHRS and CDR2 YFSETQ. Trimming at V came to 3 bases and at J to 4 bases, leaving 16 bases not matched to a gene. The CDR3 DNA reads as TGCGCCAGCAGCTCTTACCACCACCTACAGGGGGCGCGCACTGAAGCTTTCTTT. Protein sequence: CASSSYHHLQGARTEAFF.

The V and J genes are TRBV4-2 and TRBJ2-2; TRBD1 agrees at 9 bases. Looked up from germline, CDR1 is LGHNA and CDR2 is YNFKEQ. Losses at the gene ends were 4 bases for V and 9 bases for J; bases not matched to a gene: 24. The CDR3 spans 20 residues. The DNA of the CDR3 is TGTGCCAGCAGCCCCCCCTTGGGATATAAAGGACAGGGGACATTCCGGGAGCTGTTTTTT. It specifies CASSPPLGYKGQGTFRELFF.

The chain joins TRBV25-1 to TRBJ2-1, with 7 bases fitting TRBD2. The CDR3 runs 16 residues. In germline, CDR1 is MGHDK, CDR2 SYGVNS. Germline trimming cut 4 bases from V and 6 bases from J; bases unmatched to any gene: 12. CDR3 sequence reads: CASSVPTPGLPNEQFF. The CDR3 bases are TGTGCCAGCAGTGTCCCAACTCCGGGACTACCCAATGAGCAGTTCTTC. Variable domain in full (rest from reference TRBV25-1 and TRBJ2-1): EADIYQTPRYLVIGTGKKITLECSQTMGHDKMYWYQQDPGMELHLIHYSYGVNSTEKGDLSSESTVSRIRTEHFPLTLESARPSHTSQYLCASSVPTPGLPNEQFFGPGTRLTVL.

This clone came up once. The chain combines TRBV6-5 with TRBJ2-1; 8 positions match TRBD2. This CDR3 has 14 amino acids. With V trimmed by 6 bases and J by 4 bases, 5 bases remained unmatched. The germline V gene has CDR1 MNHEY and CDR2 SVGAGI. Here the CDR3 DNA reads TGTGCCAGCAGAAAGGGACTAGATTACAATGAGCAGTTCTTC. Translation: CASRKGLDYNEQFF.

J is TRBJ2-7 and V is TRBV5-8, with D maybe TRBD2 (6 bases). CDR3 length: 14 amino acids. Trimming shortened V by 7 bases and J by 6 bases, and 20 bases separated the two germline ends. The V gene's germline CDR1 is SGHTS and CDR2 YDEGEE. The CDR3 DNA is TGTGCCAGCCCCCCTCCTGCGGGAATCTGCGAGCAGTACTTC. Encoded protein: CASPPPAGICEQYF.

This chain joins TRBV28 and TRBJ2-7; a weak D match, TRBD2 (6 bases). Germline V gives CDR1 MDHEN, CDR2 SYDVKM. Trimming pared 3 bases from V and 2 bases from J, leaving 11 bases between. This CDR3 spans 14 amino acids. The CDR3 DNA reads TGTGCCAGCAGTTTGTGGGACTTCGCCTACGAGCAGTACTTC. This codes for CASSLWDFAYEQYF.

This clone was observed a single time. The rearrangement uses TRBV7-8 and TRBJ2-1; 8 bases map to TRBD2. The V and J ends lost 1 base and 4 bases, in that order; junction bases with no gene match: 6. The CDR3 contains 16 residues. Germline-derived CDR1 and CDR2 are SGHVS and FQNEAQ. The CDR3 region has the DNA TGTGCCAGCAGCTTAGAGTCGGGGGGGGTTTACAATGAGCAGTTCTTC. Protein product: CASSLESGGVYNEQFF.

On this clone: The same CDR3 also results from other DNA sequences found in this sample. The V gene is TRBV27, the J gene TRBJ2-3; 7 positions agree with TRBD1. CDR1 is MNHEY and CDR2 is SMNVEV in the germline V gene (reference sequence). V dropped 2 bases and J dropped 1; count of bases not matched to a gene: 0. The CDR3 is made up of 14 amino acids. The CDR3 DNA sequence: TGTGCCAGCAGTTTAACAGGGGGCACAGATACGCAGTATTTT. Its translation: CASSLTGGTDTQYF.

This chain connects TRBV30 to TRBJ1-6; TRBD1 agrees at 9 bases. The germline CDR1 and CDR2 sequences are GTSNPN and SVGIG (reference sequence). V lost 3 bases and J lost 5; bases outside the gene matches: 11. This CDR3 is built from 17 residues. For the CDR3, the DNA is TGTGCCTGGAGCGGAACGGACAGGGGAGAAGATAATTCACCCCTCCACTTT. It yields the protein CAWSGTDRGEDNSPLHF.

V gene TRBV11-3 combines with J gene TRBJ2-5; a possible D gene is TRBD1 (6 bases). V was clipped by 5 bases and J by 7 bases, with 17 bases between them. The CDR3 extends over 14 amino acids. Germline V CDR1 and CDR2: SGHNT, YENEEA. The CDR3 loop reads CASSARGKGGTQYF. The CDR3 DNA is TGTGCCAGCAGCGCGAGGGGGAAGGGCGGGACCCAGTACTTC.

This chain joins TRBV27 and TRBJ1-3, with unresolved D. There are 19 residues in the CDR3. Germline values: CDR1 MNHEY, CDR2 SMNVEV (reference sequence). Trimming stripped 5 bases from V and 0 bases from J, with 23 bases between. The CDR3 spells CASSPLLRVYLISGNTIYF. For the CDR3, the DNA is TGTGCCAGCAGTCCCCTATTGAGAGTGTACCTGATCTCTGGAAACACCATATATTTT.

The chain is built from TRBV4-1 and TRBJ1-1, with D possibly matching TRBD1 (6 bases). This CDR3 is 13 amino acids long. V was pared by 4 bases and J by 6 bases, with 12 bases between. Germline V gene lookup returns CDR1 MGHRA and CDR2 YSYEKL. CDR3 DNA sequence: TGCGCCAGCAGCCCTGGGGGGGGCCCTGAAGCTTTCTTT. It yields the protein CASSPGGGPEAFF.

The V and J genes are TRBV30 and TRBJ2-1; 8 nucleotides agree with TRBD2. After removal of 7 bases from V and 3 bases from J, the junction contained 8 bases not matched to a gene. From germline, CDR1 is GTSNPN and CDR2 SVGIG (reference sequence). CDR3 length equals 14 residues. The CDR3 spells CASSRLAHYNEQFF. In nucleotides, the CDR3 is TGTGCCTCGTCACGACTAGCGCACTACAATGAGCAGTTCTTC.

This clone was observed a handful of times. The CDR3 sequence: CASSPMTGPSTGELFF. The CDR3 DNA sequence: TGTGCCAGCAGCCCTATGACAGGGCCGAGCACCGGGGAGCTGTTTTTT. J is TRBJ2-2 and V is TRBV27; 7 bases map to TRBD1. V dropped 6 bases and J dropped 4; count of bases not matched to a gene: 11. The CDR3 has 16 residues. From germline, CDR1 is MNHEY and CDR2 SMNVEV (reference sequence).

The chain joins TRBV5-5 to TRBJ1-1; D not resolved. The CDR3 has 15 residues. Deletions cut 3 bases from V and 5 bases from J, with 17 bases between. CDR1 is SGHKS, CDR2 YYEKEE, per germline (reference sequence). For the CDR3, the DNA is TGTGCCAGCAGCTGGGAAGGAAGAGGGCCGACTGAAGCTTTCTTT. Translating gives CASSWEGRGPTEAFF.

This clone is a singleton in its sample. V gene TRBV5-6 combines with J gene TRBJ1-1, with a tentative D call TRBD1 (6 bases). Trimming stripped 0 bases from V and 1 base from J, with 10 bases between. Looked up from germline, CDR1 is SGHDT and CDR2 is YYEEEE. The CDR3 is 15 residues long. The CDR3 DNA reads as TGTGCCAGCAGCTTGGCCGGGACAAAGAACACTGAAGCTTTCTTT. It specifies CASSLAGTKNTEAFF. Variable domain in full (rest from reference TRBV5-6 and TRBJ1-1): DAGVTQSPTHLIKTRGQQVTLRCSPKSGHDTVSWYQQALGQGPQFIFQYYEEEERQRGNFPDRFSGHQFPNYSSELNVNALLLGDSALYLCASSLAGTKNTEAFFGQGTRLTVV.

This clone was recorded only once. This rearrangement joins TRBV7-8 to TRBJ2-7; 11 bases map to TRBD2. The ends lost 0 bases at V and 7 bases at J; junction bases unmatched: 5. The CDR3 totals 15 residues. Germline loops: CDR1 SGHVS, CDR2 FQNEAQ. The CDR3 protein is CASSLATSGRGEQYF. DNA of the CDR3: TGTGCCAGCAGCTTAGCCACTAGCGGGAGAGGTGAGCAGTACTTC. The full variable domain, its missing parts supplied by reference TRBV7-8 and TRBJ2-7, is GAGVSQSPRYKVAKRGQDVALRCDPISGHVSLFWYQQALGQGPEFLTYFQNEAQLDKSGLPSDRFFAERPEGSVSTLKIQRTQQEDSAVYLCASSLATSGRGEQYFGPGTRLTVT.

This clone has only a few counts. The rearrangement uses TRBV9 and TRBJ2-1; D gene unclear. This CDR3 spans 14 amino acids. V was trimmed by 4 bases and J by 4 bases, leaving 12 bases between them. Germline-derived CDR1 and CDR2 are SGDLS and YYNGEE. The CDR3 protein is CASSLDSGYNEQFF. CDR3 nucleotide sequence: TGTGCCAGCAGCCTCGACTCTGGGTACAATGAGCAGTTCTTC. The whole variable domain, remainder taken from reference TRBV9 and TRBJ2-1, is DSGVTQTPKHLITATGQRVTLRCSPRSGDLSVYWYQQSLDQGLQFLIQYYNGEERAKGNILERFSAQQFPDLHSELNLSSLELGDSALYFCASSLDSGYNEQFFGPGTRLTVL.

CDR3 loop: CSARLSGNTIYF. CDR3 nucleotides: TGCAGCGCGAGACTCTCTGGAAACACCATATATTTT. The V and J genes are TRBV29-1 and TRBJ1-3; D uncertain. The CDR3 is 12 residues long. V lost 7 bases and J 0 bases, leaving 7 bases between the germline ends. Germline V gene lookup returns CDR1 SQVTM and CDR2 ANQGSEA. The full variable domain, rest sourced from reference TRBV29-1 and TRBJ1-3, is SAVISQKPSRDICQRGTSLTIQCQVDSQVTMMFWYRQQPGQSLTLIATANQGSEATYESGFVIDKFPISRPNLTFSTLTVSNMSPEDSSIYLCSARLSGNTIYFGEGSWLTVV.

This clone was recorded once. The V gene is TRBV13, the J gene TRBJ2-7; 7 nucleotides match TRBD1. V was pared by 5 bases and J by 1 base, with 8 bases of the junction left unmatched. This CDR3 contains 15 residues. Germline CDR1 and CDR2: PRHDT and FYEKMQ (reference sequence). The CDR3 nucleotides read TGTGCCAGCAGCCCGACTCGACAGGGATCCTACGAGCAGTACTTC. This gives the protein CASSPTRQGSYEQYF. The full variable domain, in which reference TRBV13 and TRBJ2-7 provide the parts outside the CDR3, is AAGVIQSPRHLIKEKRETATLKCYPIPRHDTVYWYQQGPGQDPQFLISFYEKMQSDKGSIPDRFSAQQFSDYHSELNMSSLELGDSALYFCASSPTRQGSYEQYFGPGTRLTVT.

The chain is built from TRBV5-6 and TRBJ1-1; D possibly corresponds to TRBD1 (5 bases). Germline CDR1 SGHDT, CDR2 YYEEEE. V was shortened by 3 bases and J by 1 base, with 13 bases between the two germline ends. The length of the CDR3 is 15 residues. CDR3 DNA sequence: TGTGCCAGCAGCTCGGGGGGACGGCAGAACACTGAAGCTTTCTTT. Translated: CASSSGGRQNTEAFF.

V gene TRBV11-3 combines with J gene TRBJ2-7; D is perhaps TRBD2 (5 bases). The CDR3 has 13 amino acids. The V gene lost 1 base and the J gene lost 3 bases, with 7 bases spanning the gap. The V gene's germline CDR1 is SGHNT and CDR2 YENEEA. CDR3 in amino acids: CASSLGSGYEQYF. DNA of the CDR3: TGTGCCAGCAGCTTAGGAAGCGGCTACGAGCAGTACTTC.

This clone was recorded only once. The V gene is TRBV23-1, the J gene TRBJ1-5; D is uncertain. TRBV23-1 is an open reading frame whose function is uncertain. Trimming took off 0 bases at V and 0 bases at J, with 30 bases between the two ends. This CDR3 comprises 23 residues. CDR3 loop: CASSQSISLELTNALYSNQPQHF. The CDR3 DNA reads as TGCGCCAGCAGTCAATCAATTTCACTGGAGCTGACCAACGCCCTCTATAGCAATCAGCCCCAGCATTTT.

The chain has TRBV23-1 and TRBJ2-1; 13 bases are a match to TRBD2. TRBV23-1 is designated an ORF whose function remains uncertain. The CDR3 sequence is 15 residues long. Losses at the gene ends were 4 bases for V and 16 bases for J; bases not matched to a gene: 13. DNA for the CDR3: TGCGCCAGCAGTCGGAGGGCACTAGCGGGAGGGGGGGAATTCTTC. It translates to CASSRRALAGGGEFF.

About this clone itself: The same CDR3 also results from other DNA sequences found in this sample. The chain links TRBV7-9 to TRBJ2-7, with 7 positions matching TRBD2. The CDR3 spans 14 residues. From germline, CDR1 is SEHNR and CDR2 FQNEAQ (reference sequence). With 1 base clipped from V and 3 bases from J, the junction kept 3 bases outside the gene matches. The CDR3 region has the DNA TGTGCCAGCAGCTTAGTCGGCGGGAGCTACGAGCAGTACTTC. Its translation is CASSLVGGSYEQYF. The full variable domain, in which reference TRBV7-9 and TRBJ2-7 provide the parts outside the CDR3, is DTGVSQNPRHKITKRGQNVTFRCDPISEHNRLYWYRQTLGQGPEFLTYFQNEAQLEKSRLLSDRFSAERPKGSFSTLEIQRTEQGDSAMYLCASSLVGGSYEQYFGPGTRLTVT.